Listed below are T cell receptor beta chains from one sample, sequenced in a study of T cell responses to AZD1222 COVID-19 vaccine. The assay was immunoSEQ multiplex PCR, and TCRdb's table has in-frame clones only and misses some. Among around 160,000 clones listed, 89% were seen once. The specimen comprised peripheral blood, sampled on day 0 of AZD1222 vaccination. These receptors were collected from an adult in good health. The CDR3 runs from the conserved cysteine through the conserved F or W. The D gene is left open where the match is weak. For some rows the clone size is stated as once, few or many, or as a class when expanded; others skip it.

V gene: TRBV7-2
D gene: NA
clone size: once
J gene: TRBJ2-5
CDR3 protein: CASSLAVSWRETQYF
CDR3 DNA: TGTGCCAGCAGCTTAGCGGTCAGTTGGAGGGAGACCCAGTACTTC

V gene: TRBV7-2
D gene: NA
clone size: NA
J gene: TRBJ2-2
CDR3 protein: CASSLAPGGELFF
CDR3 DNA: TGTGCCAGCAGCTTAGCTCCCGGCGGGGAGCTGTTTTTT

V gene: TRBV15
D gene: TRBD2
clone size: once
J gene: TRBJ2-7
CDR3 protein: CATSSLGTSERYEQYF
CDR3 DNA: TGTGCCACCAGCAGCCTGGGGACTAGCGAGCGCTACGAGCAGTACTTC

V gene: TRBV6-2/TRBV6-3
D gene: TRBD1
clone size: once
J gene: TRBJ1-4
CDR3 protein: CASSYDGTGGEKLFF
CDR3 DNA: TGTGCCAGCAGTTACGACGGGACAGGCGGTGAAAAACTGTTTTTT

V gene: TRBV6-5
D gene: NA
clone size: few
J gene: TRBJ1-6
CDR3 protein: CASKTGINSPLHF
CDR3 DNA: TGTGCCAGCAAGACGGGAATTAATTCACCCCTCCACTTT

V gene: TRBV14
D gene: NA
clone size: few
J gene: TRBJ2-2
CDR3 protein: CASSQDSYGELFF
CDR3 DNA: TGTGCCAGCAGCCAAGACTCGTACGGGGAGCTGTTTTTT

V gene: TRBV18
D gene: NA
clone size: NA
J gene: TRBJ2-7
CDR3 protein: CASSRWIMTGDYEQYF
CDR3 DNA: TGTGCCAGCTCCCGCTGGATAATGACAGGTGATTACGAGCAGTACTTC

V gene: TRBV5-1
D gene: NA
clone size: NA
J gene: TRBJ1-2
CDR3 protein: CASSFGESYGYTF
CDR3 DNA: TGCGCCAGCAGCTTTGGGGAATCTTATGGCTACACCTTC

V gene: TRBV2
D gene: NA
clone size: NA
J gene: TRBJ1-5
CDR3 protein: CASTYQRQGNQPQHF
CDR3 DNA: TGTGCCAGCACGTACCAACGACAGGGCAATCAGCCCCAGCATTTT

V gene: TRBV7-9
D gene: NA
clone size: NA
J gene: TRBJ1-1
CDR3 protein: CASSLQGFGNTEAFF
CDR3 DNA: TGTGCCAGCAGCCTGCAGGGCTTCGGGAACACTGAAGCTTTCTTT

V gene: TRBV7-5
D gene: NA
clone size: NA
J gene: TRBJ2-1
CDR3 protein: CVRSRVSLKWEGLPNEQFF
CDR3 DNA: TGTGTCAGAAGCCGCGTGAGCTTGAAGTGGGAGGGGCTCCCGAATGAGCAGTTCTTC

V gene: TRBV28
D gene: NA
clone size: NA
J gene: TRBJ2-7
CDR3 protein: CASRLTMPDEQYF
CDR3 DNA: TGTGCCAGCAGGTTGACCATGCCCGACGAGCAGTACTTC

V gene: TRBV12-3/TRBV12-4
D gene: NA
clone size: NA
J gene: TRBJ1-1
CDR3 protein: CASSPIGTEAFF
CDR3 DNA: TGTGCCAGCAGCCCCATTGGCACTGAAGCTTTCTTT

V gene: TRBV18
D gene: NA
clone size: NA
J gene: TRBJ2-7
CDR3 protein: CASSLGRGIDEQYF
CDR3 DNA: TGTGCCAGCTCGCTCGGCAGGGGAATAGACGAGCAGTACTTC

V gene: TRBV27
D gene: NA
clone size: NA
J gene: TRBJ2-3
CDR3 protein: CASSLLAGLSTDTQYF
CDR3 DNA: TGTGCCAGCAGTTTATTGGCCGGTCTTAGCACAGATACGCAGTATTTT

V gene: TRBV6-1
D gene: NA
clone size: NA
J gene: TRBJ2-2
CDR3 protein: CASSENRGYGELFF
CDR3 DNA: TGTGCCAGCAGTGAGAATAGGGGTTACGGGGAGCTGTTTTTT

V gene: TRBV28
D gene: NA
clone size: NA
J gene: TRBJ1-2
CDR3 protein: CASTPLIGRANYGYTF
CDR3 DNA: TGTGCCAGCACCCCCCTAATTGGCCGGGCTAACTATGGCTACACCTTC

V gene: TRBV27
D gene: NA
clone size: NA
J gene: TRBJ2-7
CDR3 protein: CASSLSRSWGGGYEQYF
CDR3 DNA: TGTGCCAGCAGTTTATCGAGGAGTTGGGGGGGCGGATACGAGCAGTACTTC

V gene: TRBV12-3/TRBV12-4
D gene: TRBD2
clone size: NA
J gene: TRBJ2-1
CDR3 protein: CAGSSGRYNEQFF
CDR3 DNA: TGTGCCGGGAGTAGCGGGAGATACAATGAGCAGTTCTTC

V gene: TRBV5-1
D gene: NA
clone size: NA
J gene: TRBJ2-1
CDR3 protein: CASSTGSSGEQFF
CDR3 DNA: TGCGCCAGCAGCACGGGGTCGTCAGGGGAGCAGTTCTTC

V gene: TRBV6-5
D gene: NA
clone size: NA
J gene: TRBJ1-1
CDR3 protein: CASNHRDLNTEAFF
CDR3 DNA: TGTGCCAGCAACCACCGGGATTTAAACACTGAAGCTTTCTTT

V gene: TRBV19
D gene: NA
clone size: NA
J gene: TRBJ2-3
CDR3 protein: CASSTLGISDTQYF
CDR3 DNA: TGTGCCAGTAGTACCCTCGGAATCTCGGATACGCAGTATTTT

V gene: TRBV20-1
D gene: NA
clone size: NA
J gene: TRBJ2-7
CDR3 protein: CSARAGDRQYF
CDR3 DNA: TGCAGTGCTAGAGCAGGAGACCGGCAGTACTTC

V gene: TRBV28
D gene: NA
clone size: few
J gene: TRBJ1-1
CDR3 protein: CASSWERTTNTEAFF
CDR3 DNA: TGTGCCAGCAGTTGGGAAAGGACAACGAACACTGAAGCTTTCTTT

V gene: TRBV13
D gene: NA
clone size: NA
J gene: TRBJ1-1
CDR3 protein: CASSFLGKVAFF
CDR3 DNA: TGTGCCAGCAGCTTCCTCGGGAAGGTGGCTTTCTTT

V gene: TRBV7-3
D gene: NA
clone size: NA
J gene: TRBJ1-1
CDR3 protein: CASSRAGRGATEAFF
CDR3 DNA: TGTGCCAGCAGCCGGGCGGGTAGGGGTGCCACTGAAGCTTTCTTT

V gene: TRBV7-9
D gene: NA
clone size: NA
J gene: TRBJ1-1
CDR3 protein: CASSPTTTPEAFF
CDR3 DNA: TGTGCCAGCAGCCCAACAACGACCCCTGAAGCTTTCTTT

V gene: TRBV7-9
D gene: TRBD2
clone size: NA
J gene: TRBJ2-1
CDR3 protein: CASSLVAGIPNEQFF
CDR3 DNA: TGTGCCAGCAGCTTAGTAGCGGGAATTCCCAATGAGCAGTTCTTC

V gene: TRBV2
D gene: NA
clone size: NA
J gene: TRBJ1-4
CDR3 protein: CASHRSNEKLFF
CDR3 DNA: TGTGCCAGCCACCGGTCTAATGAAAAACTGTTTTTT

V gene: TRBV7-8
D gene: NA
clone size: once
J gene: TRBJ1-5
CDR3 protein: CASSRDSNQPQHF
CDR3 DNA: TGTGCCAGCAGTCGGGATAGCAATCAGCCCCAGCATTTT

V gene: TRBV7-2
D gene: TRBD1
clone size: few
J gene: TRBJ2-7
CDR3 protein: CASSLTTGSSYEQYF
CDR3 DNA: TGTGCCAGCAGCTTAACGACAGGGAGCTCCTACGAGCAGTACTTC

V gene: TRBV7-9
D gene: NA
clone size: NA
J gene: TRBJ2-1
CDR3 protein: CASSPGVYNEQFF
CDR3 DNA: TGTGCCAGCAGCCCGGGGGTCTACAATGAGCAGTTCTTC

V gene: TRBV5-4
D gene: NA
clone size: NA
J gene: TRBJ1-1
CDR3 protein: CASSLRLTGNTNTEAFF
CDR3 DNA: TGTGCCAGCAGCTTACGCCTAACAGGGAACACGAACACTGAAGCTTTCTTT

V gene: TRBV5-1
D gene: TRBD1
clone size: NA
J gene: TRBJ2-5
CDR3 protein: CASSRSGGEETQYF
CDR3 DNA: TGCGCCAGCAGCCGCTCAGGGGGCGAGGAGACCCAGTACTTC

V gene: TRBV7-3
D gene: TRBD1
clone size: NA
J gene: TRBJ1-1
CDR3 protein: CASSINQGENTEAFF
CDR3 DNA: TGTGCCAGCAGCATAAACCAGGGGGAGAACACTGAAGCTTTCTTT

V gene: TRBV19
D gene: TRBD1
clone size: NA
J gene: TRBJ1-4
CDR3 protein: CASSGRGLNEKLFF
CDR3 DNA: TGTGCCAGTAGTGGCAGGGGGCTTAACGAAAAACTGTTTTTT

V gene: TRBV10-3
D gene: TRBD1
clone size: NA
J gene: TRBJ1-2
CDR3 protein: CAISGDRATNYGYTF
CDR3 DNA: TGTGCCATCAGTGGGGACAGGGCCACTAACTATGGCTACACCTTC

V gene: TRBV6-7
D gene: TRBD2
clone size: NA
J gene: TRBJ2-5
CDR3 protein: CASSYSKPGLAGVRSVPQYF
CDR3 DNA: TGTGCCAGCAGTTACTCGAAGCCCGGACTAGCGGGAGTGAGATCGGTACCCCAGTACTTC

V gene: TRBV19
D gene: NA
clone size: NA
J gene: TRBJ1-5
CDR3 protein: CASSMKIWGNQPQHF
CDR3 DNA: TGTGCCAGTAGTATGAAGATATGGGGCAATCAGCCCCAGCATTTT

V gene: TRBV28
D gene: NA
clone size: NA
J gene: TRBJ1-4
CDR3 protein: CASSLREKLFF
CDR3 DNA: TGTGCCAGCAGTTTGCGTGAAAAACTGTTTTTT

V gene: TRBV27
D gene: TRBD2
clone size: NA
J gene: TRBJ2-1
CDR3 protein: CASKRTSGYNEQFF
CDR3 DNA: TGTGCCAGCAAAAGGACTAGTGGGTACAATGAGCAGTTCTTC

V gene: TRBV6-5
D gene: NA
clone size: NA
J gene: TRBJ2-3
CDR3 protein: CASTKGNSPHTQYF
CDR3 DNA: TGTGCCAGCACTAAAGGGAACTCCCCCCATACGCAGTATTTT

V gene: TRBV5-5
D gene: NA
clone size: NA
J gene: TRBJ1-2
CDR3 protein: CASSLETFYGYTF
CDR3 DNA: TGTGCCAGCAGCTTGGAGACTTTCTATGGCTACACCTTC

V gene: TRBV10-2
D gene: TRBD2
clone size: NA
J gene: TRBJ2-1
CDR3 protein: CATFPLAGVNEQFF
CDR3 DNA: TGCGCCACCTTCCCCTTGGCGGGAGTAAATGAGCAGTTCTTC

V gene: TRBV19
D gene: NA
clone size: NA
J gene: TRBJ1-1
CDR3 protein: CASSIQQGAEAFF
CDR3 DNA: TGTGCCAGTAGTATTCAACAGGGAGCTGAAGCTTTCTTT

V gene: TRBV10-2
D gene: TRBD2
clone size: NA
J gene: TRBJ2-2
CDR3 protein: CASLAGGPNTGELFF
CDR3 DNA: TGCGCCAGTTTAGCGGGAGGGCCTAACACCGGGGAGCTGTTTTTT

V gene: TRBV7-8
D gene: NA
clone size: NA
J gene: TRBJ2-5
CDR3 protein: CASSSLRALRGETQYF
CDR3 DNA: TGTGCCAGCAGCTCCCTTAGAGCGCTTAGGGGGGAGACCCAGTACTTC

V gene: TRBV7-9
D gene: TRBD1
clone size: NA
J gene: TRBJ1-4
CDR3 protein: CASTTTGQGAHGEKLFF
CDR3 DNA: TGTGCCAGCACCACTACGGGACAGGGGGCGCACGGTGAAAAACTGTTTTTT

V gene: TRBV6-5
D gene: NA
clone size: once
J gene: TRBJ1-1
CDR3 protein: CASSRPGHLNTEAFF
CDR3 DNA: TGTGCCAGCAGTCGTCCGGGACACCTGAACACTGAAGCTTTCTTT

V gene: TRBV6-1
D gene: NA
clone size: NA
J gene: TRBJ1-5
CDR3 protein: CASSEDRDQPQHF
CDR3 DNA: TGTGCCAGCAGTGAGGACAGAGATCAGCCCCAGCATTTT

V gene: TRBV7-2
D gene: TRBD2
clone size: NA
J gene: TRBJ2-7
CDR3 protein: CASSLAGALAAYEQYF
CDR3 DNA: TGTGCCAGCAGCTTAGCGGGCGCTCTAGCGGCCTACGAGCAGTACTTC

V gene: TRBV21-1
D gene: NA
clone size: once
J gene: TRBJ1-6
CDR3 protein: CASSKRGRPNESSYNSPLHF
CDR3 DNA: TGTGCCAGCAGCAAACGAGGCAGGCCCAACGAGAGCTCCTATAATTCACCCCTCCACTTT

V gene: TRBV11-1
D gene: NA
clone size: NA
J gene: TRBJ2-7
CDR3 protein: CASSPMFLASEQYF
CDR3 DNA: TGTGCCAGCAGCCCCATGTTCTTGGCATCCGAGCAGTACTTC

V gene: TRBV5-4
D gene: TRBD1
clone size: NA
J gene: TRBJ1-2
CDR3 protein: CASSLRKTGGAGDGYTF
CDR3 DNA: TGTGCCAGCAGCTTGCGGAAGACAGGGGGCGCTGGGGATGGCTACACCTTC

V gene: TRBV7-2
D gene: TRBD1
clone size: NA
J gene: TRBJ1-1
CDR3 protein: CASSKQTGVGTEAFF
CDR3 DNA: TGTGCCAGCAGCAAACAGACAGGGGTTGGCACTGAAGCTTTCTTT

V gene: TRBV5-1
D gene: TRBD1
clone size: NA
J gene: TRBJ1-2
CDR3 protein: CASSLATTGDGYTF
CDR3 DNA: TGCGCCAGCAGCTTGGCTACGACAGGGGATGGCTACACCTTC

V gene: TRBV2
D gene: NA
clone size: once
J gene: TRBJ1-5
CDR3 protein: CASIEEPGEMTQPQHF
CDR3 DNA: TGTGCCAGCATCGAAGAGCCAGGGGAAATGACTCAGCCCCAGCATTTT